These 29 T cell receptor beta chains were all obtained from the same sample, sequenced in a study of T cell changes during pregnancy in multiple sclerosis. Some clones are missing from TCRdb's copy, which holds only in-frame ones; the method was immunoSEQ multiplex PCR. Among some 95,000 clones listed, about 92% were seen once. The sequencing used peripheral blood, collected in the first trimester of pregnancy. Receptors originate from a female donor with multiple sclerosis, enrolled in a pregnancy study.

V gene TRBV19 combines with J gene TRBJ2-7, with 10 bases lining up with TRBD2. Looked up from germline, CDR1 is LNHDA and CDR2 is SQIVND (reference sequence). The trim removed 6 bases at V and 0 bases at J, leaving 5 bases unmatched. The CDR3 is made up of 15 amino acids. The CDR3 sequence is CASRGPSGSSYEQYF. Here the CDR3 DNA reads TGTGCCAGTAGGGGGCCTAGCGGGAGCTCCTACGAGCAGTACTTC.

J is TRBJ1-4 and V is TRBV27; D call uncertain. Germline assignment: CDR1 MNHEY and CDR2 SMNVEV (reference sequence). Trimming left V 7 bases short and J 10 bases short, with 13 bases between. The CDR3 length is 12 residues. CDR3 amino acids: CASTSRLGKLFF. CDR3 DNA: TGTGCCAGCACAAGCAGGCTCGGAAAACTGTTTTTT. Variable domain in full (rest from reference TRBV27 and TRBJ1-4): EAQVTQNPRYLITVTGKKLTVTCSQNMNHEYMSWYRQDPGLGLRQIYYSMNVEVTDKGDVPEGYKVSRKEKRNFPLILESPSPNQTSLYFCASTSRLGKLFFGSGTQLSVL.

The V gene is TRBV7-9, the J gene TRBJ2-2; 8 nucleotides align to TRBD1. V was pared by 5 bases and J by 1 base, with 15 bases of the junction left unmatched. The CDR3 spans 19 residues. The germline gives CDR1 SEHNR, CDR2 FQNEAQ (reference sequence). CDR3 sequence (DNA): TGTGCCAGCAGCGCTTCCCCTGCCTCCGACAGGGGGAACACCGGGGAGCTGTTTTTT. It is translated as CASSASPASDRGNTGELFF. Full variable domain (remainder filled in from reference TRBV7-9 and TRBJ2-2): DTGVSQNPRHKITKRGQNVTFRCDPISEHNRLYWYRQTLGQGPEFLTYFQNEAQLEKSRLLSDRFSAERPKGSFSTLEIQRTEQGDSAMYLCASSASPASDRGNTGELFFGEGSRLTVL.

This clone was counted between two and nine times. This chain joins TRBV6-1 and TRBJ2-5; TRBD1 aligns across 9 bases. V dropped 8 bases and J dropped 4; count of bases not matched to a gene: 2. CDR1 and CDR2 (germline): MNHNS, SASEGT. This CDR3 spans 12 amino acids. The CDR3 region is CASGDRAETQYF. CDR3 DNA sequence: TGTGCCAGCGGGGACAGGGCAGAGACCCAGTACTTC.

This chain joins TRBV7-9 and TRBJ2-3; maybe TRBD2 (5 bases). V was clipped by 4 bases and J by 2 bases, with 13 bases between them. Germline CDR1 is SEHNR and CDR2 is FQNEAQ (reference sequence). CDR3 size: 15 residues. This CDR3 reads CASSSGSAPTDTQYF. CDR3 DNA sequence: TGTGCCAGCAGCTCGGGATCCGCACCCACAGATACGCAGTATTTT. Using reference TRBV7-9 and TRBJ2-3 for the parts outside the CDR3, the full variable domain is DTGVSQNPRHKITKRGQNVTFRCDPISEHNRLYWYRQTLGQGPEFLTYFQNEAQLEKSRLLSDRFSAERPKGSFSTLEIQRTEQGDSAMYLCASSSGSAPTDTQYFGPGTRLTVL.

The chain couples TRBV18 to TRBJ2-3; 8 bases agree with TRBD1. The J segment lost 2 bases and the V segment lost 3 bases, leaving 7 bases of the junction unmatched. This CDR3 has 16 residues. Germline CDR1 reads KGHSH; CDR2 reads LQKENI. CDR3 protein: CASSPAGTGLTDTQYF. CDR3 bases: TGTGCCAGCTCACCTGCCGGGACAGGTCTCACAGATACGCAGTATTTT.

CDR3 nucleotide sequence: TGTGCCAGCACCGACGCGGGCAGCTCCTACGAGCAGTACTTC. Protein: CASTDAGSSYEQYF. V is TRBV6-6 and J is TRBJ2-7, with a tentative D call TRBD2 (5 bases). V lost 7 bases and J 0 bases, leaving 13 bases between the germline ends. This CDR3 has 14 amino acids. Germline V gene data show CDR1 as MNHNY and CDR2 as SVGAGI (reference sequence).

This clone came up once. The rearrangement joins TRBV9 to TRBJ2-1, with D perhaps TRBD2 (6 bases). This CDR3 has 14 amino acids. Germline V gene lookup returns CDR1 SGDLS and CDR2 YYNGEE. V lost 3 bases and J 8 bases, leaving 15 bases between the germline ends. CDR3: CASSAGLALYEQFF. CDR3 coding DNA: TGTGCCAGCAGCGCGGGACTTGCGCTCTATGAGCAGTTCTTC.

The chain employs TRBV7-9 and TRBJ2-2, with a weak D call TRBD2 (6 bases). The CDR3 spans 17 residues. The ends were cut back, 2 bases at V and 3 bases at J, with 16 bases in the middle. Germline CDR1 and CDR2: SEHNR and FQNEAQ (reference sequence). CDR3 nucleotides: TGTGCCAGCAGCTTACGGGGAGGACCCGGGGACACCGGGGAGCTGTTTTTT. This sequence encodes CASSLRGGPGDTGELFF.

This chain uses TRBV7-2 with TRBJ1-5, with a possible D match to TRBD1 (6 bases). The CDR3 consists of 15 residues. V was shortened by 4 bases and J by 0 bases, with 10 bases between the two germline ends. Per the germline V gene, CDR1 is SGHTA and CDR2 is FQGNSA. CDR3 sequence reads: CASSSDSLSNQPQHF. The DNA for the CDR3 is TGTGCCAGCAGCTCGGACAGTCTTAGCAATCAGCCCCAGCATTTT.

The rearrangement links TRBV11-2 to TRBJ2-1, with D tentatively TRBD2 (6 bases). V lost 2 bases, J lost 0 bases, and 11 bases lay in between. Germline values: CDR1 SGHAT, CDR2 FQNNGV. This CDR3 comprises 16 residues. The CDR3 DNA reads TGTGCCAGCAGCTTATTCCCAGCGGGCTCCTACAATGAGCAGTTCTTC. Its protein product is CASSLFPAGSYNEQFF. The full variable domain, rest sourced from reference TRBV11-2 and TRBJ2-1, is EAGVAQSPRYKIIEKRQSVAFWCNPISGHATLYWYQQILGQGPKLLIQFQNNGVVDDSQLPKDRFSAERLKGVDSTLKIQPAKLEDSAVYLCASSLFPAGSYNEQFFGPGTRLTVL.

The genes are TRBV28 and TRBJ2-3; TRBD2 aligns across 7 bases. From germline, CDR1 is MDHEN and CDR2 SYDVKM. The length of the CDR3 is 12 residues. Trimming at V came to 6 bases and at J to 5 bases, leaving 2 bases not matched to a gene. The CDR3 DNA is TGTGCCAGCAGAATAGCGGGAGATACGCAGTATTTT. This gives the protein CASRIAGDTQYF.

V usage is TRBV5-4 and J usage is TRBJ2-1; TRBD1 matches at 7 bases. This CDR3 spans 15 amino acids. The V gene end was trimmed by 1 base and the J gene end by 3 bases; junction bases not matched to a gene: 4. Germline V gene data show CDR1 as SGHNT and CDR2 as YYREEE (reference sequence). CDR3 bases: TGTGCCAGCAGCTTGATAGGGACAGACTACAATGAGCAGTTCTTC. Amino acid sequence: CASSLIGTDYNEQFF.

This chain uses TRBV2 with TRBJ1-4, with TRBD1 matching 9 bases. CDR3 length: 18 amino acids. Germline V gene lookup returns CDR1 SNHLY and CDR2 FYNNEI. V shed 0 bases and J 3 bases; nucleotides not matched to a gene: 8. CDR3 DNA: TGTGCCAGCAGTGAAGCGCGAAGACAGGGGGTAGCTAATGAAAAACTGTTTTTT. Translating it yields CASSEARRQGVANEKLFF.

V usage is TRBV10-3 and J usage is TRBJ2-3; TRBD2 aligns across 7 bases. The CDR3 has 15 amino acids. The V and J ends lost 4 bases and 4 bases, in that order; junction bases with no gene match: 8. Per germline, CDR1 ENHRY and CDR2 SYGVKD. The CDR3: CAISAASGRPDTQYF. The DNA for the CDR3 is TGTGCCATCAGTGCCGCTAGCGGACGTCCAGATACGCAGTATTTT.

The V gene is TRBV2, the J gene TRBJ2-7; 7 positions agree with TRBD1. In germline, CDR1 is SNHLY, CDR2 FYNNEI. The CDR3 has 14 residues. Trimming took 8 bases from V and 3 from J; bases not matched to a gene: 10. CDR3 in amino acids: CASFGDRFNYEQYF. CDR3 nucleotides: TGTGCCAGCTTTGGGGACAGATTCAACTACGAGCAGTACTTC. The full variable domain, rest sourced from reference TRBV2 and TRBJ2-7, is EPEVTQTPSHQVTQMGQEVILRCVPISNHLYFYWYRQILGQKVEFLVSFYNNEISEKSEIFDDQFSVERPDGSNFTLKIRSTKLEDSAMYFCASFGDRFNYEQYFGPGTRLTVT.

The chain links TRBV6-5 to TRBJ2-7, with D perhaps TRBD1 (6 bases). This CDR3 has 13 amino acids. The V gene's germline CDR1 is MNHEY and CDR2 SVGAGI. V lost 10 bases and J lost 3, with 16 bases in between. CDR3 loop: CATRQGSGYEQYF. The CDR3 DNA reads as TGTGCCACTCGTCAGGGGTCTGGCTACGAGCAGTACTTC.

This rearrangement joins TRBV28 to TRBJ2-3; 15 positions agree with TRBD2. V was pared by 5 bases and J by 4 bases, with 10 bases of the junction left unmatched. The germline gives CDR1 MDHEN, CDR2 SYDVKM. This CDR3 comprises 18 residues. CDR3 nucleotide sequence: TGTGCCAGCAGTCCTTCCGGGACTAGCGGGAGGTGGGCAGATACGCAGTATTTT. Translation: CASSPSGTSGRWADTQYF. The full variable domain, rest sourced from reference TRBV28 and TRBJ2-3, is DVKVTQSSRYLVKRTGEKVFLECVQDMDHENMFWYRQDPGLGLRLIYFSYDVKMKEKGDIPEGYSVSREKKERFSLILESASTNQTSMYLCASSPSGTSGRWADTQYFGPGTRLTVL.

The CDR3 coding sequence is TGCGCCAGCAGCTTGGGACTAGCGGGCTTGGGTGAGCAGTTCTTC. As protein: CASSLGLAGLGEQFF. This chain uses TRBV5-1 with TRBJ2-1; TRBD2 matches 10 bases. The CDR3 covers 15 residues. Per the germline V gene, CDR1 is SGHRS and CDR2 is YFSETQ. Losses at the gene ends were 0 bases for V and 9 bases for J; bases not matched to a gene: 6.

The chain is built from TRBV29-1 and TRBJ2-1; D might be TRBD1 (6 bases). The germline V and J ends were trimmed by 7 bases and 7 bases, with 14 bases remaining between them. The germline V gene has CDR1 SQVTM and CDR2 ANQGSEA. The CDR3 has 12 amino acids. The CDR3 nucleotides are TGCAGCGCCGGAGGCAGGGGTAATGAGCAGTTCTTC. Translation: CSAGGRGNEQFF.

The CDR3 nucleotides are TGCGCCAGCAGCTTGAACAGGGTGGGGAATGGCTACACCTTC. As protein: CASSLNRVGNGYTF. The chain recombines TRBV5-1 with TRBJ1-2; D might be TRBD1 (6 bases). Germline values: CDR1 SGHRS, CDR2 YFSETQ. Trimming removed 1 base from V and 6 bases from J, with 13 bases in between. This CDR3 comprises 14 residues.

The CDR3 sequence: CASSFNRGPGEKLFF. In nucleotides, the CDR3 is TGTGCCAGCAGTTTTAACAGGGGGCCCGGTGAAAAACTGTTTTTT. The chain joins TRBV28 to TRBJ1-4; 9 bases align to TRBD1. The CDR3 has 15 residues. Trimming removed 3 bases from V and 7 bases from J; junction bases left unmatched: 6. Germline V gene data show CDR1 as MDHEN and CDR2 as SYDVKM.

The V call is TRBV28, the J call TRBJ2-7; D unresolved. Germline values: CDR1 MDHEN, CDR2 SYDVKM. V lost 3 bases and J lost 7, with 13 bases in between. The length of the CDR3 is 13 residues. In nucleotides, the CDR3 is TGTGCCAGCAGTTTGGTGAAGTTCGGGGAGCAGTACTTC. It is translated as CASSLVKFGEQYF.

Here the CDR3 DNA reads TGTGCTAGTGCCACACAGGGGTCCACTGAAGCTTTCTTT. This encodes CASATQGSTEAFF. This chain joins TRBV12-5 and TRBJ1-1; TRBD1 matches 7 bases. Trimming removed 7 bases from V and 4 bases from J; junction bases left unmatched: 6. The CDR3 spans 13 residues. The germline V gene encodes CDR1 LGHNT and CDR2 FRNRAP.

This clone is a singleton in its sample. The rearrangement joins TRBV7-2 to TRBJ1-2; 7 bases line up with TRBD1. Unmatched junction bases numbered 6, after V lost 2 bases and J lost 0 bases. Germline CDR1 SGHTA, CDR2 FQGNSA. This CDR3 is built from 16 residues. Here the CDR3 DNA reads TGTGCCAGCAGCTTAAACAGGGGTCCCTCTAACTATGGCTACACCTTC. Protein: CASSLNRGPSNYGYTF.

V usage is TRBV28 and J usage is TRBJ1-3, with no clear D. The CDR3 loop spans 14 amino acids. CDR1 and CDR2 (germline): MDHEN, SYDVKM. Between the trimmed V and J ends, which lost 6 bases and 0 bases, there was a span of 9 bases. CDR3 protein: CASSPPFSGNTIYF. The DNA for the CDR3 is TGTGCCAGCAGCCCCCCCTTCTCTGGAAACACCATATATTTT. The full variable domain, in which reference TRBV28 and TRBJ1-3 provide the parts outside the CDR3, is DVKVTQSSRYLVKRTGEKVFLECVQDMDHENMFWYRQDPGLGLRLIYFSYDVKMKEKGDIPEGYSVSREKKERFSLILESASTNQTSMYLCASSPPFSGNTIYFGEGSWLTVV.

The chain employs TRBV7-4 and TRBJ2-1; no reliable D call. CDR3 length: 15 amino acids. Germline CDR1 and CDR2: SGHVT and SQSDAQ. V lost 3 bases to trimming and J lost 8 bases, with 17 bases between them. The CDR3 sequence: CASSFNGVGFDEQFF. Written as DNA, the CDR3 is TGTGCCAGCAGCTTTAATGGAGTCGGTTTCGATGAGCAGTTCTTC.

This chain connects TRBV6-6 to TRBJ2-7, with 9 bases that match TRBD1. J lost 7 bases, V lost 2 bases, and 3 bases had no gene match. This CDR3 region has 13 residues. Germline CDR1 and CDR2: MNHNY and SVGAGI (reference sequence). The CDR3 DNA reads as TGTGCCAGCAGTTACCAGGACAGGGGAGAGCAGTACTTC. This encodes CASSYQDRGEQYF.

The gene calls are TRBV28 and TRBJ1-3, with 7 bases fitting TRBD1. The CDR3 is 17 amino acids. The V and J ends lost 5 bases and 2 bases, in that order; junction bases with no gene match: 12. CDR1 MDHEN and CDR2 SYDVKM come from the germline V gene. The chain's CDR3 is CASSPTTGTVAGNTIYF. The CDR3 DNA is TGTGCCAGCAGTCCTACAACCGGGACAGTCGCTGGAAACACCATATATTTT.